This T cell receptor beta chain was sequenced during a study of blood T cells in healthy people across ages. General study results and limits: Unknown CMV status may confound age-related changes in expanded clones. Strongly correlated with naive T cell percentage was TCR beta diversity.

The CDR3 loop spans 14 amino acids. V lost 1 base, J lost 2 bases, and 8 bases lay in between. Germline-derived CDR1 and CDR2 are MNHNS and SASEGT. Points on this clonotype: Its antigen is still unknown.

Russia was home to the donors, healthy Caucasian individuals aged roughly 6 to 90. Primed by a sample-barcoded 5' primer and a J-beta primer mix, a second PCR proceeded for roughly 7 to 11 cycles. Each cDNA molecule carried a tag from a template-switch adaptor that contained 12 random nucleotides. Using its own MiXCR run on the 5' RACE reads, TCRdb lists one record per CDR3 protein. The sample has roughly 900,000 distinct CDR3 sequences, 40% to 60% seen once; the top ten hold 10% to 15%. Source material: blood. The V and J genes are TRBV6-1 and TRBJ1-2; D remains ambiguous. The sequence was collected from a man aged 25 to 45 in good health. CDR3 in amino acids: CASSEGGLNYGYTF. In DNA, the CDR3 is TGTGCCAGCAGTGAAGGCGGTCTGAACTATGGCTACACCTTC.